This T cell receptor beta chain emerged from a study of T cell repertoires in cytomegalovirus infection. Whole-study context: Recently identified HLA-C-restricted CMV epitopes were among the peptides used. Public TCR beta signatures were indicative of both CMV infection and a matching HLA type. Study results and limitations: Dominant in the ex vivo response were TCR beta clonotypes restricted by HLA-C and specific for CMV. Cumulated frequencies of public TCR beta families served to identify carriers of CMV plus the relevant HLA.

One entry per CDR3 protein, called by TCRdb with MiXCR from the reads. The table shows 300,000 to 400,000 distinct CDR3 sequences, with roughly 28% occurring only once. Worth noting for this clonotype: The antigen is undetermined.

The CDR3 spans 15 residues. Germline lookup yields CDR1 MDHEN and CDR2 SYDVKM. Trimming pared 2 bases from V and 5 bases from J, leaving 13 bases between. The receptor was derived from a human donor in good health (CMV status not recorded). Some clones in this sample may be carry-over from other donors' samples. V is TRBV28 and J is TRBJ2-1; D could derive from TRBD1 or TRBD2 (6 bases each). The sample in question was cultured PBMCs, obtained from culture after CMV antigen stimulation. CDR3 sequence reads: CASSLQGRSNNEQFF. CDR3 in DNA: TGTGCCAGCAGTTTACAGGGGAGGTCGAACAATGAGCAGTTCTTC.